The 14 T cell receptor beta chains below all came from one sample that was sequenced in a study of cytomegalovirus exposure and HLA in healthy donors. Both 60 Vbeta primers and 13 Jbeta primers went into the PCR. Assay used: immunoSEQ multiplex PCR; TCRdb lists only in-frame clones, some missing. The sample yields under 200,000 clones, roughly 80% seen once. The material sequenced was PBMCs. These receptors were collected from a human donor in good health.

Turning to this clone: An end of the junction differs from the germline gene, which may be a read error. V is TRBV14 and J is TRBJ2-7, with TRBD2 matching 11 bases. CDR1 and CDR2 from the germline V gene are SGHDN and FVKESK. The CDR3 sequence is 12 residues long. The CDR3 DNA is TGTGCCAGCAGCCAAGGACTAGCGGGACCTAACTTC. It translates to CASSQGLAGPNF.

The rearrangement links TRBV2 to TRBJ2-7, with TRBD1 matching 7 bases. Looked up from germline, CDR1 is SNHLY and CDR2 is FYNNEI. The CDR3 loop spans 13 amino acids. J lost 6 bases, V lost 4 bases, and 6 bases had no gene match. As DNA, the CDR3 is TGTGCCAGCAGTGCTGGCACAGGGGCCGAGCAGTACTTC. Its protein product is CASSAGTGAEQYF.

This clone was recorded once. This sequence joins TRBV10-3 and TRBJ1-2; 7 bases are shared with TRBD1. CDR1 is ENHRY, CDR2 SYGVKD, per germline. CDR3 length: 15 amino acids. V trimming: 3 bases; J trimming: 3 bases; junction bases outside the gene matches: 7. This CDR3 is CAISDRGQVDYGYTF. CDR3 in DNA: TGTGCCATCAGTGACCGAGGACAGGTCGACTATGGCTACACCTTC.

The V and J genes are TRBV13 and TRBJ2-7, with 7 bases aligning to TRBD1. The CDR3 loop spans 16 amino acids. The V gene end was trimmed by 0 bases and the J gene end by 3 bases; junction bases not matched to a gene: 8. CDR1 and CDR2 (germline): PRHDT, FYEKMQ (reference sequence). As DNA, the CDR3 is TGTGCCAGCAGCTTAGGTTACAGGGGTTCAGTCTACGAGCAGTACTTC. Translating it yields CASSLGYRGSVYEQYF.

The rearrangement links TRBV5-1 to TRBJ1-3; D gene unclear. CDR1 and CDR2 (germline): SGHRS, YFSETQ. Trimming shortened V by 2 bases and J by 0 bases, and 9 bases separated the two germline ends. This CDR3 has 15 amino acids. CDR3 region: CASSLTGNSGNTIYF. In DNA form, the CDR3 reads TGCGCCAGCAGCTTAACGGGGAACTCTGGAAACACCATATATTTT. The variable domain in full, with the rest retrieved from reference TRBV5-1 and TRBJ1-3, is KAGVTQTPRYLIKTRGQQVTLSCSPISGHRSVSWYQQTPGQGLQFLFEYFSETQRNKGNFPGRFSGRQFSNSRSEMNVSTLELGDSALYLCASSLTGNSGNTIYFGEGSWLTVV.

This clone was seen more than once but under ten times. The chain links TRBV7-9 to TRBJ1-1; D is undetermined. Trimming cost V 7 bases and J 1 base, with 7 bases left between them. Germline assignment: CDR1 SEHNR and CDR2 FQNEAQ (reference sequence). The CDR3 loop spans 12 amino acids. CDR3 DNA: TGTGCCAGCACCGTCGGGAACACTGAAGCTTTCTTT. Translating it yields CASTVGNTEAFF.

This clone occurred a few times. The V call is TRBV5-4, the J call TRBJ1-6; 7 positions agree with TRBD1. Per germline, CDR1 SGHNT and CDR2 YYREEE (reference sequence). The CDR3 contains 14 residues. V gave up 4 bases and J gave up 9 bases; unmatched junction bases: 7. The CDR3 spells CASSPSTGRSPLHF. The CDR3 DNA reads TGTGCCAGCAGCCCGTCGACAGGGCGTTCACCCCTCCACTTT.

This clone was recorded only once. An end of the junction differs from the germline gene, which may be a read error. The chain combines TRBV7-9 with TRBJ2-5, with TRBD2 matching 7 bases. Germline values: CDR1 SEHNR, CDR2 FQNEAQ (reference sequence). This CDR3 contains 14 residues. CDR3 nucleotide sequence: TGTTCCAGCAGCTTACCCGGGAGGCAAGAGACCCAGTACTTC. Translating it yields CSSSLPGRQETQYF.

CDR3 DNA: TGTGCCACCCTTCGAGGAACGGGGTACACTGAAGCTTTCTTT. Its translation is CATLRGTGYTEAFF. This chain uses TRBV15 with TRBJ1-1; the D is unclear. Trimming removed 8 bases at V and 3 bases at J, with 16 bases between. Looked up from germline, CDR1 is LNHNV and CDR2 is YYDKDF (reference sequence). This CDR3 comprises 14 residues.

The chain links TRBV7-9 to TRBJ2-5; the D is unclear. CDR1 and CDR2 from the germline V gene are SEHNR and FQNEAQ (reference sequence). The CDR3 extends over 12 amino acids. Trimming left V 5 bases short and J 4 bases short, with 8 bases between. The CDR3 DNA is TGTGCCAGCAGCCGAGGAGCAGAGACCCAGTACTTC. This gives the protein CASSRGAETQYF.

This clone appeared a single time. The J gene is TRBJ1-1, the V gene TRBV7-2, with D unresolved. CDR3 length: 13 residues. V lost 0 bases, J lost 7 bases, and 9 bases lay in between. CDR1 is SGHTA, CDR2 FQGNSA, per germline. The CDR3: CASSLASRGEAFF. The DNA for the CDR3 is TGTGCCAGCAGCTTAGCGTCTCGAGGTGAAGCTTTCTTT. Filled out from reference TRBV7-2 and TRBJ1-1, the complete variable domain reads GAGVSQSPSNKVTEKGKDVELRCDPISGHTALYWYRQSLGQGLEFLIYFQGNSAPDKSGLPSDRFSAERTGGSVSTLTIQRTQQEDSAVYLCASSLASRGEAFFGQGTRLTVV.

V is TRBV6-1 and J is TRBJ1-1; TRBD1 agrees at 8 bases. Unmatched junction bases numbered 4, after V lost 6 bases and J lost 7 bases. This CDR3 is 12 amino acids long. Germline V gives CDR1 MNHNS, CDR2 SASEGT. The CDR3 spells CASSLGQGEAFF. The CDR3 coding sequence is TGTGCCAGCAGCCTCGGACAGGGTGAAGCTTTCTTT.

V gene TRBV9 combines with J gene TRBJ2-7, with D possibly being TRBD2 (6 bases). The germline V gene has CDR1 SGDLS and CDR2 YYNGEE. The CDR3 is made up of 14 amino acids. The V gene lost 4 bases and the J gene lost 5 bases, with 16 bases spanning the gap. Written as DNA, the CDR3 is TGTGCCAGCAGCCCCCCGGGGGTAGTCCACGAGCAGTACTTC. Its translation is CASSPPGVVHEQYF.

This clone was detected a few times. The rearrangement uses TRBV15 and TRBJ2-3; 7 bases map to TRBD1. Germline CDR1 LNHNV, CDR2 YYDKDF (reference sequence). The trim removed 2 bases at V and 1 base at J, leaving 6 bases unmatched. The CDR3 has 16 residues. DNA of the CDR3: TGTGCCACCAGCAGAAACAGGGGTTCGGGCACAGATACGCAGTATTTT. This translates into CATSRNRGSGTDTQYF.